This TCR beta chain originates from a study of shared T cell receptors in the human thymus. TCRdb's copy holds only in-frame clones and misses some; the assay was immunoSEQ multiplex PCR. The sample shows some 640,000 clones, 70% to 90% of them seen only once. The same data also went into a second study, on human thymus T cells. That publication notes: Serving as donors were healthy Finnish infants, each of whom was having open corrective surgery for congenital heart defects. The source of the thymus tissue was resections taken during corrective heart surgery. Both thymic and peripheral blood repertoires showed apparently biased V and J usage. Related research found strongly overlapping thymic repertoires in unrelated individuals.

The sequencing sample was made of thymocytes. The clonotype was recovered from a boy under two years old with a congenital heart defect.

For the CDR3, the DNA is TGTGCCAGCAGCTTGGGGAGGGAACGGGCTGGGGCCAAAAACATTCAGTACTTC. This gives the protein CASSLGRERAGAKNIQYF. The rearrangement links TRBV5-4 to TRBJ2-4; perhaps TRBD2 as D (6 bases). The V gene's germline CDR1 is SGHNT and CDR2 YYREEE (reference sequence). V was clipped by 0 bases and J by 1 base, with 17 bases between them. The CDR3 totals 18 residues. Filled out from reference TRBV5-4 and TRBJ2-4, the complete variable domain reads ETGVTQSPTHLIKTRGQQVTLRCSSQSGHNTVSWYQQALGQGPQFIFQYYREEENGRGNFPPRFSGLQFPNYSSELNVNALELDDSALYLCASSLGRERAGAKNIQYFGAGTRLSVL.